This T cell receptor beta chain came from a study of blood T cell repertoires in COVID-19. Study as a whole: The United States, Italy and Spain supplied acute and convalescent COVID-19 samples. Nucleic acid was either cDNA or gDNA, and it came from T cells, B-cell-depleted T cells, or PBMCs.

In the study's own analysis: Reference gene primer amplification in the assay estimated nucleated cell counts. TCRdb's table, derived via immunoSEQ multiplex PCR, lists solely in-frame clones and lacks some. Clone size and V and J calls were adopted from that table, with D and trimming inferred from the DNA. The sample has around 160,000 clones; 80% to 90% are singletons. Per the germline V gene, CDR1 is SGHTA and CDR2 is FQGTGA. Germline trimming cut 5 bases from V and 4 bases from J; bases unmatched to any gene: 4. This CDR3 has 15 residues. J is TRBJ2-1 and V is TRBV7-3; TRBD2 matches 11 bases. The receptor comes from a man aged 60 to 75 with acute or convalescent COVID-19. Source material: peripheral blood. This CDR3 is CASSTLAGGYNEQFF. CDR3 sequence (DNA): TGTGCCAGCAGCACCCTAGCGGGAGGTTACAATGAGCAGTTCTTC.